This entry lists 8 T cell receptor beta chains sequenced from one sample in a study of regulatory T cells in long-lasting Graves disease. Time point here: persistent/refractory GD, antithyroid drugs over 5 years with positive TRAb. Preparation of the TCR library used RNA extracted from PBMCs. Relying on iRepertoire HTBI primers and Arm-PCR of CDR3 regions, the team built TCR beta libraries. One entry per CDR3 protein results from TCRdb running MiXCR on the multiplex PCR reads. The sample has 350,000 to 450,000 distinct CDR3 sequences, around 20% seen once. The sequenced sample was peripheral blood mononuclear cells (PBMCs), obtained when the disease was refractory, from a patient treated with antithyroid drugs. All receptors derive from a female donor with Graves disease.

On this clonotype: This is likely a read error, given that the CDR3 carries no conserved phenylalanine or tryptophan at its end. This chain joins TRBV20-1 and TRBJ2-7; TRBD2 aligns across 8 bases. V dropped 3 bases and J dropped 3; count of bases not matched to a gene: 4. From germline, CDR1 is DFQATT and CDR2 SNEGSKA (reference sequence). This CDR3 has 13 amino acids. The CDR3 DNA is TGCAGTGCTAGCGGGAGGGCCCTCTACGAGCAGTACTCC. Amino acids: CSASGRALYEQYS.

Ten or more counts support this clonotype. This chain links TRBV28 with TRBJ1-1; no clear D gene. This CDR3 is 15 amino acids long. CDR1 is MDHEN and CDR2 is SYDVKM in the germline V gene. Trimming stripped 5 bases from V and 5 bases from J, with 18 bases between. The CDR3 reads CASSLSWTGGTEAFF. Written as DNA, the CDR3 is TGTGCCAGCAGTCTCTCATGGACGGGAGGGACTGAAGCTTTCTTT.

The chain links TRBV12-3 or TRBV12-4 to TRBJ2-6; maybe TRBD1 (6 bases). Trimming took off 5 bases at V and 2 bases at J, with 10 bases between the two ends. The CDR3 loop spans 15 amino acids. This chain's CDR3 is CASSTGSAGANVLTF. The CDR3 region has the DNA TGTGCCAGCAGTACAGGGAGTGCTGGGGCCAACGTCCTGACTTTC.

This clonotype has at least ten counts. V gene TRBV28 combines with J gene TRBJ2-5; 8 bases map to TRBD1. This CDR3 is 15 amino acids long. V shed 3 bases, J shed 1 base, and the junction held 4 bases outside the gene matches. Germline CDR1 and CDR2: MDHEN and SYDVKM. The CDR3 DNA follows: TGTGCCAGCAGTTTCCTGGGGACAGGCCAAGAGACCCAGTACTTC. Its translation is CASSFLGTGQETQYF.

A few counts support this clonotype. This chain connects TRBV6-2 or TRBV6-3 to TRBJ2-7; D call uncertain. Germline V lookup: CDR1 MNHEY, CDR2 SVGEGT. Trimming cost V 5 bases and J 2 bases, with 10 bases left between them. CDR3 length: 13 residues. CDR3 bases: TGTGCCAGCAGTGAAAGAGGAACCTACGAGCAGTACTTC. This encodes CASSERGTYEQYF.

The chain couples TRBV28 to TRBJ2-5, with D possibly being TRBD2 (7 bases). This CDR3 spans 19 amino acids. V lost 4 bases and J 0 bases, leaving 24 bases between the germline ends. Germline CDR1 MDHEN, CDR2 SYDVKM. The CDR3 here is CASSSTEPGRGAYQETQYF. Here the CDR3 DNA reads TGTGCCAGCAGTTCCACCGAACCGGGACGGGGGGCGTACCAAGAGACCCAGTACTTC. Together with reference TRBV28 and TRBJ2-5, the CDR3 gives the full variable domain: DVKVTQSSRYLVKRTGEKVFLECVQDMDHENMFWYRQDPGLGLRLIYFSYDVKMKEKGDIPEGYSVSREKKERFSLILESASTNQTSMYLCASSSTEPGRGAYQETQYFGPGTRLLVL.

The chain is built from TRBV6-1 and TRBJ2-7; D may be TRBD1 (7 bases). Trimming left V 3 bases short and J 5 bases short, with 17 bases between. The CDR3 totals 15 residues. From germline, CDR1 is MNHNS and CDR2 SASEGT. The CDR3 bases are TGTGCCAGCAGTGACGTCGCAGGGGGGTCCGACGAGCAGTACTTC. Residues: CASSDVAGGSDEQYF.

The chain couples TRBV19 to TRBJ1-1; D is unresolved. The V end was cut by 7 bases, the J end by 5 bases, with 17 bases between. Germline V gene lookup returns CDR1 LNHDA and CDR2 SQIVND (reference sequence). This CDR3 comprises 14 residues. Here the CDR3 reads CASTIQVVSTEAFF. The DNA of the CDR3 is TGTGCCAGTACCATTCAGGTGGTGAGTACTGAAGCTTTCTTT.